The 19 T cell receptor beta chains given below trace back to one sample, sequenced in a study of molecular identifiers for immune sequencing clone quantification. TCRdb called the PCR reads again in MiXCR, with one record for every CDR3 protein. The data contain about 500,000 distinct CDR3 sequences, 25% of them singletons. The sample comprised naive CD8+ T cells from blood, with Jurkat cell RNA spiked in. Subset indicated: FACS-sorted CD8+CD4-CCR7+CD45RA+ naive T cells. All receptors come from a human donor in good health. Some libraries in this study had Jurkat cell RNA spiked in.

Details on this clonotype: A much larger clone sits a single nucleotide away, making a read error possible. The chain joins TRBV20-1 to TRBJ2-7; 9 nucleotides match TRBD1. CDR3 length equals 14 residues. CDR1 is DFQATT, CDR2 SNEGSKA, per germline (reference sequence). This CDR3 reads CSARKGDRAYERYF. The CDR3 DNA is TGCAGTGCTAGAAAGGGGGACAGGGCCTACGAGCGGTACTTC.

The gene calls are TRBV19 and TRBJ1-3, with 8 bases fitting TRBD1. V shed 8 bases and J 0 bases; nucleotides not matched to a gene: 15. Germline V gene data show CDR1 as LNHDA and CDR2 as SQIVND (reference sequence). The CDR3 is 18 residues long. In DNA form, the CDR3 reads TGTGCCAGTGCCGGGACAGGCGCCGCTCTCTACTCTGGAAACACCATATATTTT. Protein sequence: CASAGTGAALYSGNTIYF.

This clonotype appeared many times. The chain carries TRBV7-2 and TRBJ2-1, with 7 bases matching TRBD1. The CDR3 consists of 14 residues. CDR1 is SGHTA, CDR2 FQGNSA, per germline. J gave up 8 bases and V 3 bases, and 7 bases lay outside the gene matches. For the CDR3, the DNA is TGTGCCAGCAGCTTCGCGGTAGGGGGCTATGAGCAGTTCTTC. Translation gives CASSFAVGGYEQFF.

This clonotype showed up just a few times. A much larger clone lies one base from this, so it may be a read error. This CDR3 is CASSQGIRDTEAFF. The DNA for the CDR3 is TGCGCCAGCAGCCAAGGGATACGAGACACTGAAGCTTTCTTT. The rearrangement uses TRBV4-3 and TRBJ1-1; D not certain. The germline CDR1 and CDR2 sequences are LGHNA and YSLEER. CDR3 length: 14 residues. Trimming pared 1 base from V and 3 bases from J, leaving 9 bases between.

This clonotype has a count of ten or more. The genes are TRBV5-6 and TRBJ1-1; 8 nucleotides line up with TRBD1. Losses at the gene ends were 0 bases for V and 4 bases for J; bases not matched to a gene: 2. Germline-derived CDR1 and CDR2 are SGHDT and YYEEEE. The CDR3 runs to 14 residues. Written as DNA, the CDR3 is TGTGCCAGCAGCTTGGAACAGGGGGTCACTGAAGCTTTCTTT. It is translated as CASSLEQGVTEAFF.

The CDR3 DNA is TGTGCCAGTACCCACGGCAATGAGCAGTTCTTC. Translating it yields CASTHGNEQFF. The J gene is TRBJ2-1, the V gene TRBV19; D gene uncertain. Per the germline V gene, CDR1 is LNHDA and CDR2 is SQIVND (reference sequence). The V and J ends lost 7 bases and 6 bases respectively, with 7 bases between them. The CDR3 spans 11 residues.

With regard to this clonotype: This clone may be a read error of a much larger clone one base away. V and J are TRBV6-5 and TRBJ1-2; maybe TRBD1 (6 bases). Per germline, CDR1 MNHEY and CDR2 SVGAGI. This CDR3 contains 14 residues. CDR3: CASSYGAGVYGNTF. As DNA, the CDR3 is TGTGCCAGCAGTTACGGCGCAGGGGTCTATGGCAACACCTTC.

The J gene is TRBJ2-5, the V gene TRBV7-9, with 9 bases matching TRBD2. The V and J ends lost 6 bases and 2 bases, in that order; junction bases with no gene match: 16. The V gene's germline CDR1 is SEHNR and CDR2 FQNEAQ (reference sequence). The CDR3 consists of 18 residues. This CDR3 reads CASRSQNRASGEQETQYF. Written as DNA, the CDR3 is TGTGCCAGCAGATCCCAGAACCGGGCTAGCGGGGAACAAGAGACCCAGTACTTC.

The chain couples TRBV27 to TRBJ1-6; 9 bases line up with TRBD1. The V segment lost 8 bases and the J segment 6 bases; nucleotides outside the gene matches: 2. The germline V gene has CDR1 MNHEY and CDR2 SMNVEV (reference sequence). This CDR3 contains 13 residues. The DNA of the CDR3 is TGTGCCAGCGGGGACAGGGCTAATTCACCCCTCCACTTT. Its translation: CASGDRANSPLHF.

The genes are TRBV2 and TRBJ2-3; 9 nucleotides agree with TRBD2. The CDR3 loop spans 15 amino acids. V shed 5 bases, J shed 2 bases, and the junction held 5 bases outside the gene matches. Germline V gene data show CDR1 as SNHLY and CDR2 as FYNNEI. This chain's CDR3 is CASSRGLANTDTQYF. The DNA for the CDR3 is TGTGCCAGCAGTCGGGGACTAGCTAACACAGATACGCAGTATTTT.

This clonotype was seen only a few times. The chain couples TRBV7-9 to TRBJ2-1; D perhaps matches TRBD1 (6 bases). There are 14 residues in the CDR3. CDR1 is SEHNR and CDR2 is FQNEAQ in the germline V gene (reference sequence). Between the trimmed V and J ends, which lost 5 bases and 8 bases, there was a span of 16 bases. The CDR3 here is CASSLPTGPHEQFF. The CDR3 DNA sequence: TGTGCCAGCAGCCTCCCGACAGGTCCCCATGAGCAGTTCTTC.

The J gene is TRBJ2-3, the V gene TRBV4-3, with 8 bases matching TRBD2. This CDR3 has 17 amino acids. In germline, CDR1 is LGHNA, CDR2 YSLEER. V lost 0 bases to trimming and J lost 3 bases; unmatched junction nucleotides: 8. As DNA, the CDR3 is TGCGCCAGCAGCCAAGATAACGGGGGGGCCGGGACAGATACGCAGTATTTT. This encodes CASSQDNGGAGTDTQYF.

The sample holds a few counts of this clonotype. The CDR3 DNA reads as TGTGCCAGCAGTTTACGGGTCATGAACACTGAAGCTTTCTTT. Protein: CASSLRVMNTEAFF. The chain carries TRBV28 and TRBJ1-1; D is undetermined. The CDR3 spans 14 residues. Germline CDR1 and CDR2: MDHEN and SYDVKM. V was trimmed by 2 bases and J by 0 bases, leaving 7 bases between them.

A remark on this clonotype: An end of the junction differs from the germline gene, which may be a read error. This chain connects TRBV19 to TRBJ2-5; unclear D gene. This CDR3 region has 14 residues. Per germline, CDR1 LNHDA and CDR2 SQIVND (reference sequence). Here the CDR3 reads CASSIDLYQEPQYF. The CDR3 DNA follows: TGTGCCAGTAGTATTGACTTGTACCAAGAGCCCCAGTACTTC.

In regard to this clonotype: A much more abundant neighbour one base away suggests this may be a read error. The V call is TRBV7-9, the J call TRBJ1-1; D is possibly TRBD1 (5 bases). Germline V CDR1 and CDR2: SEHNR, FQNEAQ (reference sequence). The CDR3 extends over 12 amino acids. V lost 5 bases and J 10 bases, leaving 14 bases between the germline ends. This chain's CDR3 is CASSVMGQVAFF. The CDR3 DNA is TGTGCCAGCAGCGTGATGGGGCAGGTAGCTTTCTTT. The entire variable domain, with the rest obtained from reference TRBV7-9 and TRBJ1-1, is as follows: DTGVSQNPRHKITKRGQNVTFRCDPISEHNRLYWYRQTLGQGPEFLTYFQNEAQLEKSRLLSDRFSAERPKGSFSTLEIQRTEQGDSAMYLCASSVMGQVAFFGQGTRLTVV.

Here the CDR3 reads CASSLSSGQSNSPLHF. The CDR3, as DNA: TGTGCCAGCAGTTTATCAAGCGGACAGTCTAATTCACCCCTCCACTTT. The chain uses TRBV27 and TRBJ1-6, with D possibly being TRBD1 (6 bases). Per the germline V gene, CDR1 is MNHEY and CDR2 is SMNVEV (reference sequence). The V and J ends lost 0 bases and 6 bases respectively, with 12 bases between them. There are 16 residues in the CDR3.

This clonotype was detected many times. J is TRBJ2-5 and V is TRBV7-9; D gene uncertain. Germline loops: CDR1 SEHNR, CDR2 FQNEAQ (reference sequence). The V and J ends lost 8 bases and 1 base respectively, with 11 bases between them. There are 13 residues in the CDR3. In nucleotides, the CDR3 is TGTGCCAGCCTGACGGCAGCCCAAGAGACCCAGTACTTC. Protein: CASLTAAQETQYF.

As for this clonotype: This may come from a read error, since a much larger clone is one base off. The chain's CDR3 is CAGRPQQNTEAFF. The CDR3 region has the DNA TGTGCCGGCAGGCCCCAGCAGAACACTGAAGCTTTCTTT. The V gene is TRBV12-3 or TRBV12-4, the J gene TRBJ1-1; D unresolved. The CDR3 has 13 amino acids.

This clonotype was found many times. The chain recombines TRBV4-1 with TRBJ1-1, with a possible D match to TRBD1 (6 bases). V was trimmed by 2 bases and J by 11 bases, leaving 24 bases between them. The CDR3 length is 16 residues. Germline V gene data show CDR1 as MGHRA and CDR2 as YSYEKL. Here the CDR3 DNA reads TGCGCCAGCAGCCAACCCGCGGGGTGGTATGGCCAGGGGGCTTTCTTT. Translated: CASSQPAGWYGQGAFF.